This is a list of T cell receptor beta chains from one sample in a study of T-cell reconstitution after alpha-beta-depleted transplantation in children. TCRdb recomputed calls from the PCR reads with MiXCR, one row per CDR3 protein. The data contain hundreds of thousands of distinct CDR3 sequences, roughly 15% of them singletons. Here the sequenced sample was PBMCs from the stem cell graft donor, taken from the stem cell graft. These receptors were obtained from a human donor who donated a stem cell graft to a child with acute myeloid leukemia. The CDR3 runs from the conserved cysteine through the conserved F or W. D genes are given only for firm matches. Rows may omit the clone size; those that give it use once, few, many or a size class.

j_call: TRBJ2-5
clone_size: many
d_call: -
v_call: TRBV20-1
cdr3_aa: CSADLGVQETQYF
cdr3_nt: TGCAGTGCGGACCTAGGGGTCCAAGAGACCCAGTACTTC

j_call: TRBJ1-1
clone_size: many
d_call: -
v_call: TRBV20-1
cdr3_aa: CSAGGWGGTEAFF
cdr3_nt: TGCAGTGCCGGCGGATGGGGAGGGACTGAAGCTTTCTTT

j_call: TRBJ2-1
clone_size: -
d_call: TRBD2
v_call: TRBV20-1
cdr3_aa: CSATRLAGGLYNEQFF
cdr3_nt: TGCAGTGCTACCAGACTAGCGGGGGGCCTATACAATGAGCAGTTCTTC

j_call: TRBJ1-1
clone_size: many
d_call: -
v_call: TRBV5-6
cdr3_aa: CASSLGPVGTEAFF
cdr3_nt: TGTGCCAGCAGCTTGGGACCAGTTGGCACTGAAGCTTTCTTT

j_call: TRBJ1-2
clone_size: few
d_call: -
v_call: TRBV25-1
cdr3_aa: CASKGRGDGYTF
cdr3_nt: TGTGCCAGCAAGGGTAGGGGGGACGGCTACACCTTC

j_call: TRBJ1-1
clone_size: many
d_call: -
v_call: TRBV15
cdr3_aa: CATSRRVSMNTEAFF
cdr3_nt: TGTGCCACCAGCAGGCGGGTTTCCATGAACACTGAAGCTTTCTTT

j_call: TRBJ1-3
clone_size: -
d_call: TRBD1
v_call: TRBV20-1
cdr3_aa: CSASIGTGSQKRSGNTIYF
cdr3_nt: TGCAGTGCTAGTATCGGGACAGGCTCCCAAAAACGCTCTGGAAACACCATATATTTT

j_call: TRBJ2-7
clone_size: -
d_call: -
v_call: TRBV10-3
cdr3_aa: CAISAGTPYEQYF
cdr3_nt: TGTGCCATCAGTGCTGGGACTCCCTACGAGCAGTACTTC

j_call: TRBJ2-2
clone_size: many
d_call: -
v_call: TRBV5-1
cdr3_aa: CASSLAGPGELFF
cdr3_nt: TGCGCCAGCAGCTTGGCAGGGCCCGGGGAGCTGTTTTTT

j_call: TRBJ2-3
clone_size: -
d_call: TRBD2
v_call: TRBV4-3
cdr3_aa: CASSQEGRGASTDTQYF
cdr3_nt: TGCGCCAGCAGCCAAGAGGGGCGGGGGGCCAGCACAGATACGCAGTATTTT

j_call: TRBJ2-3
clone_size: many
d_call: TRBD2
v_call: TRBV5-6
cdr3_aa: CASSLGGTRGTDTQYF
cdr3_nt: TGTGCCAGCAGCTTGGGAGGGACTAGGGGCACAGATACGCAGTATTTT

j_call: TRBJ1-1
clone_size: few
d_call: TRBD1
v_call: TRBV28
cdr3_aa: CASRDREGNTEAFF
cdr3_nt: TGTGCCAGCAGGGACAGGGAAGGAAACACTGAAGCTTTCTTT

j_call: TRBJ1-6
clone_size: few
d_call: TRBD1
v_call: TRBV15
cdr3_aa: CATSSGQGNNSPLHF
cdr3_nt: TGTGCCACCAGCTCGGGACAGGGCAATAATTCCCCCCTCCACTTT

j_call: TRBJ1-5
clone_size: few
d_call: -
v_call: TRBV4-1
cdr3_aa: CASSQVVGRDNQPQHF
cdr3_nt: TGCGCCAGCAGCCAAGTAGTGGGCAGGGACAATCAGCCCCAGCATTTT

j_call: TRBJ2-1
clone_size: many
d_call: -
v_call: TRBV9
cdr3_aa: CASSLRANEQFF
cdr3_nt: TGTGCCAGCAGCCTCAGGGCCAATGAGCAGTTCTTC

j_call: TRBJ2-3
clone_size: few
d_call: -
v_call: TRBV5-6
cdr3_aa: CASSLVRHSGIDTQYF
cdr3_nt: TGTGCCAGCAGCTTGGTTCGGCACAGTGGGATAGATACGCAGTATTTT

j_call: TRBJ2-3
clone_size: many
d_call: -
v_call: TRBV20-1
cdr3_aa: CSAAAATDTQYF
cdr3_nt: TGCAGTGCCGCAGCGGCGACAGATACGCAGTATTTT

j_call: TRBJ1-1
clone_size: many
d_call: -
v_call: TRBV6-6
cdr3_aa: CASSYWGGWAMNTEAFF
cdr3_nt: TGTGCCAGCAGTTACTGGGGAGGATGGGCGATGAACACTGAAGCTTTCTTT

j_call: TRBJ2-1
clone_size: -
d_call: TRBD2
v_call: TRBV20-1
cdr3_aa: CSARASGYLHNEQFF
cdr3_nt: TGCAGTGCTAGAGCTAGCGGGTATCTACACAATGAGCAGTTCTTC

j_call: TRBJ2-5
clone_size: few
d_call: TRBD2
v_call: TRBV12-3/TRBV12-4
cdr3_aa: CASSPIVAGETQYF
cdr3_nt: TGTGCCAGCAGTCCTATTGTAGCGGGAGAGACCCAGTACTTC

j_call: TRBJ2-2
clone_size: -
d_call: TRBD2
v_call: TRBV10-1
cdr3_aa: CASSDGGTVNTGELFF
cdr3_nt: TGCGCCAGCAGCGACGGGGGGACCGTGAACACCGGGGAGCTGTTTTTT

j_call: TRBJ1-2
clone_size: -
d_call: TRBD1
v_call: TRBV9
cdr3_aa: CASSVNRDRAPLYGYTF
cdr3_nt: TGTGCCAGCAGCGTTAACCGGGACAGGGCGCCGTTGTATGGCTACACCTTC

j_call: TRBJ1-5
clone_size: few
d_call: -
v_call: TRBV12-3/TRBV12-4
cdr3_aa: CASTLGLQPQHF
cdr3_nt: TGTGCCAGCACCCTGGGTCTTCAGCCCCAGCATTTT

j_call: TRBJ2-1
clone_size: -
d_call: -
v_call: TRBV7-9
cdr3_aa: CASSFRTSYNEQFF
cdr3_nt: TGTGCCAGCAGCTTTCGAACATCCTACAATGAGCAGTTCTTC

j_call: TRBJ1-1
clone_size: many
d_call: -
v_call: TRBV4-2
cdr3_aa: CASSRGPLNTEAFF
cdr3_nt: TGTGCCAGCAGCCGGGGACCTTTGAACACTGAAGCTTTCTTT

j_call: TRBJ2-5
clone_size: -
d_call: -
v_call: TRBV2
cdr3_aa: CATMEPTETQYF
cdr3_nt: TGTGCCACCATGGAGCCAACGGAGACCCAGTACTTC

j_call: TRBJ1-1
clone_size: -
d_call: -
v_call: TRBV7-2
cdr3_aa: CASSLTPLHGTEAFF
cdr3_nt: TGTGCCAGCAGCTTGACGCCCTTACATGGGACTGAAGCTTTCTTT

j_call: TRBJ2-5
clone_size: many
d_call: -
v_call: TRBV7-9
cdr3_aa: CASSLPRELETQYF
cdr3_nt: TGTGCCAGCAGCCTCCCCAGGGAGTTGGAGACCCAGTACTTC

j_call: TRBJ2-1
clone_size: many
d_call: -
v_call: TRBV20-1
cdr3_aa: CSAKPDREQFF
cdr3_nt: TGCAGTGCTAAGCCCGACCGGGAGCAGTTCTTC

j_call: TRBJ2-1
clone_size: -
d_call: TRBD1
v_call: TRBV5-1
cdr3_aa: CASSLGRTGEGDEQFF
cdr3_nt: TGCGCCAGCAGCTTGGGTAGGACAGGGGAGGGCGATGAGCAGTTCTTC

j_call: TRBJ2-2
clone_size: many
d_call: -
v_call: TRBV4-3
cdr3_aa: CASSQGSGPTGELFF
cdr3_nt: TGCGCCAGCAGCCAAGGAAGCGGGCCTACCGGGGAGCTGTTTTTT

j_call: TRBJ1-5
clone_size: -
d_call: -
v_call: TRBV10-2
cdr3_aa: CASSVGIFNSNQPQHF
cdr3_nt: TGCGCCAGCAGTGTGGGCATTTTTAATAGCAATCAGCCCCAGCATTTT

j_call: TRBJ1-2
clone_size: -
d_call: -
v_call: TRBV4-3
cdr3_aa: CASSQDDLRNGYTF
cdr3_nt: TGCGCCAGCAGCCAAGATGATCTAAGGAATGGCTACACCTTC

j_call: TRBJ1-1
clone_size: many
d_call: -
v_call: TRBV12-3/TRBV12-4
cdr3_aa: CASSLGTELAFF
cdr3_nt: TGTGCCAGCAGTTTGGGGACGGAGTTGGCTTTCTTT

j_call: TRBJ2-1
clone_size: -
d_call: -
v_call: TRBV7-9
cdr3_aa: CASSSRDRPAGNEQFF
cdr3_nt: TGTGCCAGCAGCTCGCGTGACAGGCCGGCGGGCAATGAGCAGTTCTTC

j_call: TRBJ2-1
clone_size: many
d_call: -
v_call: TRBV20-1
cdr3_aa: CSASTGPTYNEQFF
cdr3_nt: TGCAGTGCTAGCACGGGGCCTACCTACAATGAGCAGTTCTTC

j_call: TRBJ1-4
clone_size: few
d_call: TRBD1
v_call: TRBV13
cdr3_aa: CASSSDRESEKLFF
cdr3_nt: TGTGCCAGCAGCTCGGACAGGGAAAGTGAAAAACTGTTTTTT

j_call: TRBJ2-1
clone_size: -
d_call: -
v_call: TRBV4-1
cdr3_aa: CASSQEYGKRIGNEQFF
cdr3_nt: TGCGCCAGCAGCCAAGAATACGGGAAGAGGATCGGCAATGAGCAGTTCTTC

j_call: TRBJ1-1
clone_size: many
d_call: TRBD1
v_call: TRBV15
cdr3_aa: CATSKSGTGATEAFF
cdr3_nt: TGTGCCACCAGCAAATCCGGGACAGGAGCCACTGAAGCTTTCTTT

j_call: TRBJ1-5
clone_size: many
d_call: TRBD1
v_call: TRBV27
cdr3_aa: CASSPDRVGNQPQHF
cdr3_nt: TGTGCCAGCAGCCCGGACAGGGTTGGCAATCAGCCCCAGCATTTT

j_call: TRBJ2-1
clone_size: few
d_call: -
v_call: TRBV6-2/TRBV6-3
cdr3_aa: CASTPSPLDEQFF
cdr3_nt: TGTGCCAGCACCCCGAGCCCCCTCGATGAGCAGTTCTTC

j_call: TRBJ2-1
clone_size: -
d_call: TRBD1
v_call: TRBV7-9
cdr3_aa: CASSFRDSINEQFF
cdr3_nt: TGTGCCAGCAGCTTCCGGGACAGTATCAATGAGCAGTTCTTC

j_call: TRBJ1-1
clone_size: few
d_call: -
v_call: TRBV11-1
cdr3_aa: CASSFLIRQGSPLMRNTEAFF
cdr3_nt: TGTGCCAGCAGCTTTCTGATCCGGCAGGGGTCCCCCCTTATGAGGAACACTGAAGCTTTCTTT

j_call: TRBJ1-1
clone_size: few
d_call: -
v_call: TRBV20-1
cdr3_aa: CSVHPTGKGRTEAFF
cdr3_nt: TGCAGTGTTCACCCAACAGGGAAAGGGCGAACTGAAGCTTTCTTT

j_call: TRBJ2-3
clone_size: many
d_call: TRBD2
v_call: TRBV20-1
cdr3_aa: CSATSGGGRTDTQYF
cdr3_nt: TGCAGTGCCACCTCTGGCGGGGGGCGAACAGATACGCAGTATTTT

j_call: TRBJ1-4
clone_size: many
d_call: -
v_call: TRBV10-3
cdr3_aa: CAISESGQNEKLFF
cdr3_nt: TGTGCCATCAGTGAGTCGGGGCAGAATGAAAAACTGTTTTTT

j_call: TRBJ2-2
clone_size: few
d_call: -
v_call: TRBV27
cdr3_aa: CASSFRPGELFF
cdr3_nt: TGTGCCAGCAGTTTTCGTCCAGGGGAGCTGTTTTTT

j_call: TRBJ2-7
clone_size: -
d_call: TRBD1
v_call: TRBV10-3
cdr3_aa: CARFVQGYPYEQYF
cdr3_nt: TGTGCCAGATTTGTACAGGGGTACCCCTACGAGCAGTACTTC

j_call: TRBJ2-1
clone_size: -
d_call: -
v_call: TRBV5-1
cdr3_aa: CASSLIGAGLVEQFF
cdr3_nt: TGCGCCAGCAGCTTGATAGGGGCAGGGTTGGTTGAGCAGTTCTTC

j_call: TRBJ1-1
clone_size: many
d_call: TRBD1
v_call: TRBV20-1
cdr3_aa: CSAHGGTGRTEAFF
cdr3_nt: TGCAGTGCACACGGCGGGACAGGGAGAACTGAAGCTTTCTTT

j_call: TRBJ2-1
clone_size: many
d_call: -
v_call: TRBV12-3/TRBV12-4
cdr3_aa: CASSLAAGHEQFF
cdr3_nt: TGTGCCAGCAGTTTAGCGGCGGGTCATGAGCAGTTCTTC

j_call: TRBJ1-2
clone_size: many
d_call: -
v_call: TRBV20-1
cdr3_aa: CSASRAGLNYGYTF
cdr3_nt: TGCAGTGCTAGTCGTGCAGGACTTAACTATGGCTACACCTTC

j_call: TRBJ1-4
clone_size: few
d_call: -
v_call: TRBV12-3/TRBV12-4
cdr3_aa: CASSLSGKLFF
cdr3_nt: TGTGCCAGCAGTTTATCCGGAAAACTGTTTTTT

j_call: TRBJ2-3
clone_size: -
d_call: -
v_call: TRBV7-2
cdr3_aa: CASSLYRTDTQYF
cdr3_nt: TGTGCCAGCAGCCTATACCGCACAGATACGCAGTATTTT

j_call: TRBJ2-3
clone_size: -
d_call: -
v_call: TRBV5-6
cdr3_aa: CASSSLMGGPDTQYF
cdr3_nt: TGTGCCAGCAGCTCTCTGATGGGGGGGCCGGATACGCAGTATTTT

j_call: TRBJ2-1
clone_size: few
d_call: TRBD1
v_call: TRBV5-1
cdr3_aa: CASSLTGVSAYNEQFF
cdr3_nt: TGCGCCAGCAGCTTAACAGGGGTGTCGGCCTACAATGAGCAGTTCTTC

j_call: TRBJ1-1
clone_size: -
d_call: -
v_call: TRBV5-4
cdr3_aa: CASSRRAGEANTEAFF
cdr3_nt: TGTGCCAGCAGCCGGCGGGCAGGGGAGGCGAACACTGAAGCTTTCTTT

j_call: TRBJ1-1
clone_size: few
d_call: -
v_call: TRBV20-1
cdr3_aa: CSARDEERLNTEAFF
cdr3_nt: TGCAGTGCTAGAGATGAGGAGAGATTGAACACTGAAGCTTTCTTT

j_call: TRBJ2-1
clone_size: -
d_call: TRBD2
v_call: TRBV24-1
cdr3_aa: CATSDQTRGDYNEQFF
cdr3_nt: TGTGCCACCAGTGATCAAACCCGGGGGGATTACAATGAGCAGTTCTTC